Listed here is a single TCR beta chain. Its antigen target is currently unknown. Per-base quality was not reported, and no clone a single base away is much larger than it. This record comes from a study of type 1 regulatory T cells (dated by TCRdb to about 2021). In terms of the full investigation: An in vitro protocol by which a Tr1-enriched, alloantigen-specific CD4 T cell product named T-allo10 was generated was characterized in the study. T-allo10 was under clinical evaluation in patients with hematological malignancies receiving allogeneic hematopoietic stem cell transplantation.

Sequencing used an Illumina MiSeq. TCRdb reanalyzed the raw reads on its own, using fastp at Q25 for trimming and MiXCR for clone calling, and kept in-frame beta chains. Records with the same CDR3 protein are collapsed into one entry carrying the most frequent genes and DNA. This sample has 35,000 to 50,000 distinct CDR3 sequences in its table, and 10% to 15% of those were observed once. The ten largest clones capture around 8% of the sample. Overall results and qualifications from the work: Compared with non-Tr1 cells, Tr1 cells had a narrower TCR repertoire, and the study took this difference to reflect clonal expansion driven by alloantigen.

The TCR comes from a human donor in good health. The sample taken for sequencing was cultured non-Tr1 T cells, either the whole culture or a sorted T cell fraction (not recorded which). This sample's cell subset or site label indicates: non-Tr1 population from the T-allo10 product.

The CDR3 region reads CASSSGGKNTEAFF. The sequenced DNA is TGTGCCAGCAGCTCAGGGGGGAAGAACACTGAAGCTTTCTTT. The chain uses TRBV7-8 and TRBJ1-1, and TRBD1 matches 7 of the central bases. Germline trimming: 4 bases from V, 1 base from J; junction bases outside gene matches: 3. The CDR3 runs 14 amino acids, cysteine and phenylalanine included. Only the CDR3 DNA stays, 42 bases, in frame from base 1. The germline V gene gives CDR1 as SGHVS and CDR2 as FQNEAQ.